This TCR beta chain was sequenced during a study of blood T cell repertoires in COVID-19 (dated by TCRdb to the early 2020s). With respect to the entire study: Samples from collaborators originated in the United States, Italy and Spain and spanned both the acute and convalescent phases of COVID-19. The prospective study material was composed of cDNA or gDNA derived from T cells, B-cell-depleted T cells, or PBMCs. Deeply sampled blood TCRbeta repertoires from subjects exposed to, actively infected with, or recovered from COVID-19 were included in the dataset. The repertoires were released in a freely available public database intended as a resource for research on the immune response to SARS-CoV-2. Samples came from the ongoing ImmuneRACE study (first 160 participants) plus 1,254 subjects from 6 global collaborators. Nearly every sample came with metadata listing a de-identified subject ID, COVID-19 status, age in years and sex. HLA class I and class II types, where available, came from metadata supplied by the sample provider rather than from assay-based typing. Here is what the overall study found, with its caveats: How much clinical and demographic metadata was included differed by source and by participant, and the metadata was provided uncurated.

The immunoSEQ Assay, a bias-controlled multiplex PCR, was used to amplify TCRbeta CDR3 regions from genomic DNA. In the authors' own workflow: Within the assay, amplification of reference gene primers was used to estimate how many nucleated cells each sample contained. To quantify the absolute abundance of each unique TCRbeta CDR3 rearrangement, sequence reads were collapsed and filtered. Productive Simpson clonality was computed per sample as the square root of Simpson's diversity index over productive rearrangements. The immuneACCESS repertoire file appears here via TCRdb, limited to in-frame rearrangements. These files lack a portion of the clones; in checked studies, under half of the deficit traces to unresolved V genes, and the cause of the others is not known. The DNA was the basis for D and trimming; V, J and clone size are from that table. This sample comprises 150,000 to 200,000 clones, 75% to 80% of them detected only once. The leading ten clones occupy 26% of the sample.

Each collaborating institution followed its own protocols to collect whole blood in K2EDTA tubes. For TCRbeta analysis, collaborator samples were shipped as frozen whole blood, as isolated PBMCs, or as DNA extracted from either sample type. The junction shows trimming of 0 bases on V and 2 bases on J, and the gene matches do not reach 8 bases of it. CDR1 and CDR2, looked up from the germline V gene (reference sequence), are SGHNT and YYREEE. The CDR3 runs 18 residues from the cysteine to the phenylalanine. Left in the record is the CDR3 DNA by itself, 54 bases read in frame from the first base. This clone has only a few counts. Its antigen is still unknown. No much larger clone is present one base from it, and per-base qualities are unavailable.

This TCR was sampled from a woman aged 65 to 85 with acute or convalescent COVID-19. The sequenced material came from peripheral blood. The rearrangement combines TRBV5-4 with TRBJ1-2; TRBD1 matches 12 bases in the middle. CDR3 sequence: CASSLGGTGGSLNYGYTF. The nucleotides are TGTGCCAGCAGCTTGGGTGGGACAGGGGGCTCCTTAAACTATGGCTACACCTTC.